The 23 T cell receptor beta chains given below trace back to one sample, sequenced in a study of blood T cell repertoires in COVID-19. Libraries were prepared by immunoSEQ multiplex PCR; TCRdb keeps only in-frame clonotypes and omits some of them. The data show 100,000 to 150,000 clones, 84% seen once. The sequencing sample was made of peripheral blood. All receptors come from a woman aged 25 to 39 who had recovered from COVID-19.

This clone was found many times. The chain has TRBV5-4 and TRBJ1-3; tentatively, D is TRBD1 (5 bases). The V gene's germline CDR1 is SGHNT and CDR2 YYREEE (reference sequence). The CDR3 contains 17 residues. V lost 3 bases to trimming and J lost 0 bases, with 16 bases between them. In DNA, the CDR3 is TGTGCCAGCAGCTCCGGCAGGGACTCCTACTCTGGAAACACCATATATTTT. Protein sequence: CASSSGRDSYSGNTIYF.

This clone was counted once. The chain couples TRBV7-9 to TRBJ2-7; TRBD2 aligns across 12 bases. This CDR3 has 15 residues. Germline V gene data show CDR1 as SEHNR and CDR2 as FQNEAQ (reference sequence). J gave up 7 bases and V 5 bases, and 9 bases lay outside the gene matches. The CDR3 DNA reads TGTGCCAGCAGCCATAGACTAGCGGGAGATGGGGAGCAGTACTTC. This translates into CASSHRLAGDGEQYF.

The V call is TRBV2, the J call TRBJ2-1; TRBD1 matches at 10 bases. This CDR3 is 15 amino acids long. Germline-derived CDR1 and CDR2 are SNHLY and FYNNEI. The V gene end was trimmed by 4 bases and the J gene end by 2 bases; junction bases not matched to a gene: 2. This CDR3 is CASSGGTGAYNEQFF. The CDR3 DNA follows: TGTGCCAGCAGTGGAGGGACAGGGGCCTACAATGAGCAGTTCTTC.

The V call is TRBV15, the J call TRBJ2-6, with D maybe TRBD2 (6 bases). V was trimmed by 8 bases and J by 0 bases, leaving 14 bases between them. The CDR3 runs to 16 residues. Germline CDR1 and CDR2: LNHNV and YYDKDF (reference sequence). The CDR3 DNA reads TGTGCCACCTACTCGGGGGAGGTCTCTGGGGCCAACGTCCTGACTTTC. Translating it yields CATYSGEVSGANVLTF.

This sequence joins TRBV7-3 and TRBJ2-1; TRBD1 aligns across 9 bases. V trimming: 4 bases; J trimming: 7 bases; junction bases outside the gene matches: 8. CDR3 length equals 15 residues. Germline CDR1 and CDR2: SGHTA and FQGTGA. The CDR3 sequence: CASSSTGGGENEQFF. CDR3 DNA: TGTGCCAGCAGCTCCACAGGGGGCGGTGAGAATGAGCAGTTCTTC.

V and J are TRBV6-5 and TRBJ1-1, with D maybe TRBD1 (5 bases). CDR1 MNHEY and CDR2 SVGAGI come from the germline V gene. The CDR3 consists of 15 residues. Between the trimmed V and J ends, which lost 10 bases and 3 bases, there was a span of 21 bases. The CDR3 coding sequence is TGTGCCACCGCGGCCCAACCAGGGACTCACACTGAAGCTTTCTTT. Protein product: CATAAQPGTHTEAFF.

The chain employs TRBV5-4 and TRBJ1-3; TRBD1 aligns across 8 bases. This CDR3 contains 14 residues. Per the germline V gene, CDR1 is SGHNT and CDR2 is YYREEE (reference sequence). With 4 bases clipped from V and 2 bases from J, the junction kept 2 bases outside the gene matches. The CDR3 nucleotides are TGTGCCAGCAGCCAGACAGGGGCTGGAAACACCATATATTTT. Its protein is CASSQTGAGNTIYF.

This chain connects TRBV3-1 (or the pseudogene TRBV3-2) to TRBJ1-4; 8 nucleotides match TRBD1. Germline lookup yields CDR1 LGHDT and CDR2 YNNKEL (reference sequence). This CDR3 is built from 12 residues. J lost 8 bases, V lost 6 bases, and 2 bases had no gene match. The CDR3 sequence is CASRTGVEKLFF. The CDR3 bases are TGTGCCAGCAGGACAGGGGTAGAAAAACTGTTTTTT.

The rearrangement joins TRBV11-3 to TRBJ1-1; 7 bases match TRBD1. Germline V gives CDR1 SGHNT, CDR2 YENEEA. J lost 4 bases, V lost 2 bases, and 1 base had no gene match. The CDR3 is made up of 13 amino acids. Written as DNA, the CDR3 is TGTGCCAGCAGCTTACGGACAGGCACTGAAGCTTTCTTT. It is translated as CASSLRTGTEAFF.

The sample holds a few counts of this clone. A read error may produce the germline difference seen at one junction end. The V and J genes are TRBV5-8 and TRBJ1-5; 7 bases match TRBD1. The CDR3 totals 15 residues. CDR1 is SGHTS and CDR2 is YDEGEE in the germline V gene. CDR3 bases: TGTGCCAGCAGCTTGGCTGGGGACAGAGAATCAGCCCCAGCATTT. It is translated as CASSLAGDRESAPAF.

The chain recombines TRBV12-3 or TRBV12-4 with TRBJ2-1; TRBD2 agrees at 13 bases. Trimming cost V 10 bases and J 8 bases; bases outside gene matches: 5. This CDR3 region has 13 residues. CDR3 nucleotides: TGTGCCATCCGGACTAGCGGGAGATATGAGCAGTTCTTC. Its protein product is CAIRTSGRYEQFF.

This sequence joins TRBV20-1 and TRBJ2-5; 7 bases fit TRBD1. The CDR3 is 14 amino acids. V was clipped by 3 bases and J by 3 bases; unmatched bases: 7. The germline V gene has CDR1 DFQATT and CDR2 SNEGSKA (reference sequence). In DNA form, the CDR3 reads TGCAGTGCTAGTGTCGGGACAGCGGAAGAGACCCAGTACTTC. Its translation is CSASVGTAEETQYF.

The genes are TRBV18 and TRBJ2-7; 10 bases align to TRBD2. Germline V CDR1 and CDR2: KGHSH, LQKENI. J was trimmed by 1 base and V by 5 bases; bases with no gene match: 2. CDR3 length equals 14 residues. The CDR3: CASSWTSGSYEQYF. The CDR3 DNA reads TGTGCCAGCTCATGGACTAGCGGTTCCTACGAGCAGTACTTC.

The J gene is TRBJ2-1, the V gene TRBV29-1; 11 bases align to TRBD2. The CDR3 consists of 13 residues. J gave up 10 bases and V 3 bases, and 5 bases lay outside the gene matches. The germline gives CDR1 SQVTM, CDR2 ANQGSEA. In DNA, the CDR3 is TGCAGCGTTGATCTAGCGGGAGGAGGGGAGCAGTTCTTC. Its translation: CSVDLAGGGEQFF.

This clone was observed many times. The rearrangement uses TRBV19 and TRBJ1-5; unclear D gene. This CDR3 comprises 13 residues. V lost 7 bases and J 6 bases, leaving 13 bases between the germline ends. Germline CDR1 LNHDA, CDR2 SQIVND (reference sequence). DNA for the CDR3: TGTGCCAGTACCGGGGTCGTGGGTCAGCCCCAGCATTTT. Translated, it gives CASTGVVGQPQHF.

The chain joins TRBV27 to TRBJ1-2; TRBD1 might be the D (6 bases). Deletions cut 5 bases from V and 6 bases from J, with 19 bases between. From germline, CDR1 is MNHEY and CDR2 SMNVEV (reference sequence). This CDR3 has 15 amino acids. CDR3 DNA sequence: TGTGCCAGCAGTATACGCACAGGGTACTCGGATGGCTACACCTTC. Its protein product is CASSIRTGYSDGYTF.

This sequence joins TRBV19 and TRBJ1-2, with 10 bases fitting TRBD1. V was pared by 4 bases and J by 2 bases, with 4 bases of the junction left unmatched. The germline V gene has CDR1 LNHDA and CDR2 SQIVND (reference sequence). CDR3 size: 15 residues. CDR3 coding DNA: TGTGCCAGTAGTACAGACAGGGGGCTCAACTATGGCTACACCTTC. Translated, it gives CASSTDRGLNYGYTF.

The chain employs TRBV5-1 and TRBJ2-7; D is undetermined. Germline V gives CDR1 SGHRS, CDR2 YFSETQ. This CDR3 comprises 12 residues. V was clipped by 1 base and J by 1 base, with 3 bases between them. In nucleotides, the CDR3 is TGCGCCAGCAGCTTGCCGTCCTACGAGCAGTACTTC. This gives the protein CASSLPSYEQYF.

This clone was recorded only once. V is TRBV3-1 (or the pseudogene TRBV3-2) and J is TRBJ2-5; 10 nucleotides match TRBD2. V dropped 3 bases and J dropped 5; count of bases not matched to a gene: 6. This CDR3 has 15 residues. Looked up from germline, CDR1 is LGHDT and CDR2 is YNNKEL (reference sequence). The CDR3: CASSQVAGGYETQYF. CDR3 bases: TGTGCCAGCAGCCAGGTAGCGGGGGGATATGAGACCCAGTACTTC.

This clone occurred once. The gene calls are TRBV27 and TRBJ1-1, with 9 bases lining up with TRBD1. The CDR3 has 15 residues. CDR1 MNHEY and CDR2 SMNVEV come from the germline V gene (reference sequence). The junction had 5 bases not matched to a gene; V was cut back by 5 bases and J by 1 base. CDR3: CASSDYRGPNTEAFF. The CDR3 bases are TGTGCCAGCAGTGACTACAGGGGGCCGAACACTGAAGCTTTCTTT.

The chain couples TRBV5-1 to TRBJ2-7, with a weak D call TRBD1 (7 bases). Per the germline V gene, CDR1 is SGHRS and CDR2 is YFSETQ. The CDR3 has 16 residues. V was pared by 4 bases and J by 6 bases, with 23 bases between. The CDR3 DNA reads TGCGCCAGCAGCGGAAGGTCGGACAGGAGGGGTTCCGAGCAGTACTTC. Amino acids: CASSGRSDRRGSEQYF.

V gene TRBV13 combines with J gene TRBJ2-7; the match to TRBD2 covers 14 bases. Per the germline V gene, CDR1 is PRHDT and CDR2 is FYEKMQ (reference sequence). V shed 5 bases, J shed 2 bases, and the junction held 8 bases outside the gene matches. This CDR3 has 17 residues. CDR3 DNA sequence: TGTGCCAGCAGCACGCAGACTAGCGGGAGGGCCGCCTACGAGCAGTACTTC. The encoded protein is CASSTQTSGRAAYEQYF.

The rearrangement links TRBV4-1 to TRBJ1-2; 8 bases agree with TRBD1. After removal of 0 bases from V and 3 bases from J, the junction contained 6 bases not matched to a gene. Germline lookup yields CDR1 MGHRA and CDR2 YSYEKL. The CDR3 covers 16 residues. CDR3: CASSQDRTTGDYGYTF. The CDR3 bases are TGCGCCAGCAGCCAAGATCGCACGACAGGGGACTATGGCTACACCTTC.